This T cell receptor (beta chain) was retrieved from a study of CD8+ T cells in alopecia areata. Findings and limits, study-wide: Affected scalp, especially in alopecia totalis/universalis, had a higher clonality than normal scalp did. For patients receiving tofacitinib, scalp clonality and expanded CD8+ clones among the top 100 significantly decreased.

RNA extraction was followed by reverse transcription into cDNA, which acted as the sequencing template. Repertoires were generated with immunoSEQ multiplex PCR, while TCRdb's copy carries only in-frame clones and drops some. The sample holds 4,400 or so clones; more than 50% are singletons and the top ten take around 10%. Treatment here: oral pan-JAK inhibitor, 5-10 mg twice daily. Individuals with alopecia areata gave both lesional scalp punch biopsies and peripheral blood for collection. Details on this clone: What it binds is unknown.

The germline V and J ends were trimmed by 0 bases and 4 bases, with 15 bases remaining between them. Germline V CDR1 and CDR2: SGHDN, FVKESK. The CDR3 has 16 residues. The TCR originated in a human donor with alopecia areata. The input for sequencing was skin, taken at approximately week 37, from a patient treated with tofacitinib. The gene calls are TRBV14 and TRBJ1-1; D perhaps matches TRBD1 (5 bases). The CDR3 DNA reads as TGTGCCAGCAGCCAAGATCGAGGGGTCTCGGGCACTGAAGCTTTCTTT. It codes for CASSQDRGVSGTEAFF.